This T cell receptor (beta chain) was identified during a study of T cell responses to AZD1222 COVID-19 vaccine. Study in general: Pooled in the analysis were second doses at about 4 or about 12 weeks. Broader study findings: Close to half of all spike-specific TCRs reportedly target regions of the variants that are unmutated. The breadth and depth of Spike-specific TCRs increased once two AZD1222 doses had been given. Clonal diversity was possibly underestimated, and the donors were mostly white British, with more females.

The CDR3 has 11 amino acids. Germline CDR1 is MNHEY and CDR2 is SMNVEV (reference sequence). The V end lost 6 bases, the J end lost 7 bases, and 9 bases lay between the germline ends. As for this clone: Its antigen is still unknown.

Clones were sequenced by immunoSEQ multiplex PCR, and TCRdb holds only the in-frame ones, with some missing. The sample shows roughly 250,000 clones, over 85% of them seen only once. This chain uses TRBV27 with TRBJ1-1, with D possibly being TRBD1 (5 bases). The source was peripheral blood, collected on day 0 of AZD1222 vaccination. This clonotype was obtained from an adult in good health. CDR3 sequence reads: CASRRGLEAFF. CDR3 DNA: TGTGCCAGCAGACGGGGACTTGAAGCTTTCTTT.